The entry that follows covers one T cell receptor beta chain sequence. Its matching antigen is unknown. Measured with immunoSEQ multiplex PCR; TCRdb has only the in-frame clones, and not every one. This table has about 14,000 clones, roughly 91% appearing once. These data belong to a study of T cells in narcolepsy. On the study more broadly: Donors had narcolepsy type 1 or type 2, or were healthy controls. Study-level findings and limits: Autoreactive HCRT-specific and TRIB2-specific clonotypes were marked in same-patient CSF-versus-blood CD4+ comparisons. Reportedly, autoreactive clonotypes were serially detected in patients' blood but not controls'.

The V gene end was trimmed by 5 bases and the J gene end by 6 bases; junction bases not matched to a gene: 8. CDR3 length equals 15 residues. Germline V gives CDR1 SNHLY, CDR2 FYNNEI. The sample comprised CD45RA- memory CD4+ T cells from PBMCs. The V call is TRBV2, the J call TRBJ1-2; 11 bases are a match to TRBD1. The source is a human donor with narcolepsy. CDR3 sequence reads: CASSYKRTGGDGYTF. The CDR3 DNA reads TGTGCCAGCAGTTATAAGAGGACAGGGGGCGATGGCTACACCTTC.